These 23 T cell receptor beta chains came from one sample sequenced in a study of blood T cell repertoires in COVID-19. Data came from immunoSEQ multiplex PCR; TCRdb stores just in-frame clones and leaves some out. The sample contains approximately 97,000 clones, around 90% of which appear only once. What was sequenced was peripheral blood. The receptors originated from a man younger than 30 with acute or convalescent COVID-19.

The rearrangement joins TRBV2 to TRBJ2-1, with 9 bases that match TRBD1. There are 14 residues in the CDR3. With 2 bases clipped from V and 8 bases from J, the junction kept 4 bases outside the gene matches. CDR1 and CDR2 from the germline V gene are SNHLY and FYNNEI. In DNA, the CDR3 is TGTGCCAGCAGTGAAAGGACAGGGGACGATGAGCAGTTCTTC. It specifies CASSERTGDDEQFF.

This rearrangement joins TRBV5-1 to TRBJ1-1, with 8 bases fitting TRBD1. Germline trimming cut 3 bases from V and 3 bases from J; bases unmatched to any gene: 7. The CDR3 is made up of 15 amino acids. Germline lookup yields CDR1 SGHRS and CDR2 YFSETQ. CDR3 loop: CASSWADRGYTEAFF. CDR3 DNA sequence: TGCGCCAGCAGCTGGGCCGACAGGGGTTACACTGAAGCTTTCTTT.

V gene TRBV9 combines with J gene TRBJ1-2; tentative D call: TRBD1 (6 bases). The CDR3 is 15 amino acids. CDR1 SGDLS and CDR2 YYNGEE come from the germline V gene. V dropped 4 bases and J dropped 5 bases, with 18 bases sitting between them. The CDR3 sequence: CASSPPTGRYYGYTF. DNA for the CDR3: TGTGCCAGCAGCCCACCTACAGGGAGATATTATGGCTACACCTTC. Drawing the rest from reference TRBV9 and TRBJ1-2, the complete variable domain is DSGVTQTPKHLITATGQRVTLRCSPRSGDLSVYWYQQSLDQGLQFLIQYYNGEERAKGNILERFSAQQFPDLHSELNLSSLELGDSALYFCASSPPTGRYYGYTFGSGTRLTVV.

The V and J genes are TRBV2 and TRBJ2-7, with TRBD1 identical over 8 bases. This CDR3 spans 14 amino acids. The germline CDR1 and CDR2 sequences are SNHLY and FYNNEI. The V and J ends lost 7 bases and 3 bases, in that order; junction bases with no gene match: 8. The CDR3 spells CASILDRVGYEQYF. CDR3 nucleotide sequence: TGTGCCAGCATTCTGGACAGGGTCGGCTACGAGCAGTACTTC.

V usage is TRBV27 and J usage is TRBJ1-5; weak D call: TRBD1 (5 bases). V was clipped by 1 base and J by 7 bases, with 11 bases between them. The CDR3 is 14 residues long. Germline lookup yields CDR1 MNHEY and CDR2 SMNVEV (reference sequence). The CDR3 region has the DNA TGTGCCAGCAGTTTATTCGGGGCGGGACAGCCCCAGCATTTT. Amino acids: CASSLFGAGQPQHF.

V usage is TRBV5-5 and J usage is TRBJ1-4, with D possibly matching TRBD1 (5 bases). The V gene's germline CDR1 is SGHKS and CDR2 YYEKEE (reference sequence). Trimming removed 0 bases at V and 8 bases at J, with 8 bases between. This CDR3 contains 13 residues. CDR3 in amino acids: CASSLVSGEKLFF. CDR3 nucleotides: TGTGCCAGCAGCTTGGTATCAGGGGAAAAACTGTTTTTT.

The chain combines TRBV12-3 or TRBV12-4 with TRBJ2-3; possible D gene TRBD2, 5 bases. The germline V and J ends were trimmed by 6 bases and 6 bases, with 10 bases remaining between them. The CDR3 extends over 12 amino acids. The CDR3 loop is CASSSTGDTQYF. CDR3 DNA: TGTGCCAGCAGCTCCACGGGGGATACGCAGTATTTT.

This clone was counted a few times. The rearrangement joins TRBV19 to TRBJ1-5; possibly TRBD1 for D (6 bases). Trimming removed 1 base at V and 6 bases at J, with 19 bases between. CDR1 is LNHDA and CDR2 is SQIVND in the germline V gene (reference sequence). The CDR3 has 17 residues. CDR3 nucleotides: TGTGCCAGTAGTATAGTACAGGGACGACCTTCCGGTCAGCCCCAGCATTTT. It specifies CASSIVQGRPSGQPQHF. Full variable domain (outside the CDR3, taken from reference TRBV19 and TRBJ1-5): DGGITQSPKYLFRKEGQNVTLSCEQNLNHDAMYWYRQDPGQGLRLIYYSQIVNDFQKGDIAEGYSVSREKKESFPLTVTSAQKNPTAFYLCASSIVQGRPSGQPQHFGDGTRLSIL.

This clone has only one observation. The chain is built from TRBV9 and TRBJ1-5; 8 positions agree with TRBD1. The germline V gene has CDR1 SGDLS and CDR2 YYNGEE. This CDR3 has 15 amino acids. Trimming removed 3 bases from V and 6 bases from J; junction bases left unmatched: 8. CDR3 region: CASSADDRGRQPQHF. The CDR3 region has the DNA TGTGCCAGCAGCGCCGATGACAGGGGACGTCAGCCCCAGCATTTT.

This chain joins TRBV5-6 and TRBJ2-6, with a possible D match to TRBD2 (5 bases). The CDR3 covers 15 residues. Germline CDR1 is SGHDT and CDR2 is YYEEEE. Between the trimmed V and J ends, which lost 2 bases and 11 bases, there was a span of 17 bases. The CDR3 reads CASSFGTGVSHVLTF. The DNA of the CDR3 is TGTGCCAGCAGCTTCGGTACCGGGGTTTCTCACGTCCTGACTTTC.

This chain connects TRBV13 to TRBJ1-2; 9 positions match TRBD1. In germline, CDR1 is PRHDT, CDR2 FYEKMQ (reference sequence). This CDR3 is 14 amino acids long. Losses at the gene ends were 7 bases for V and 7 bases for J; bases not matched to a gene: 10. The CDR3 DNA reads as TGTGCCAGCACCCTGGGGGGACAGGGAAGTGGCTACACCTTC. It codes for CASTLGGQGSGYTF.

The chain recombines TRBV14 with TRBJ1-6; 10 nucleotides agree with TRBD1. V was clipped by 5 bases and J by 1 base; unmatched bases: 5. Germline values: CDR1 SGHDN, CDR2 FVKESK. CDR3 size: 17 residues. CDR3 residues: CASSFRTGGSYNSPLHF. The DNA for the CDR3 is TGTGCCAGCAGCTTTCGGACAGGGGGATCCTATAATTCACCCCTCCACTTT.

The CDR3 here is CASSVDGQGRTKLFF. CDR3 coding DNA: TGTGCCAGCAGCGTAGACGGACAGGGGCGTACAAAACTGTTTTTT. This sequence joins TRBV9 and TRBJ1-4; 9 nucleotides align to TRBD1. Germline-derived CDR1 and CDR2 are SGDLS and YYNGEE. The CDR3 loop spans 15 amino acids. V was clipped by 0 bases and J by 10 bases; unmatched bases: 7.

This clone was seen more than once but under ten times. This CDR3 is CASSLGQFDYEQYF. The CDR3 nucleotides are TGTGCCAGCAGCTTAGGACAGTTCGACTACGAGCAGTACTTC. This rearrangement joins TRBV7-2 to TRBJ2-7; perhaps TRBD1 as D (5 bases). V was shortened by 1 base and J by 3 bases, with 10 bases between the two germline ends. Germline V lookup: CDR1 SGHTA, CDR2 FQGNSA. CDR3 length equals 14 residues.

The chain combines TRBV2 with TRBJ1-4; D uncertain. This CDR3 comprises 16 residues. Germline CDR1 reads SNHLY; CDR2 reads FYNNEI. V lost 7 bases and J lost 4, with 19 bases in between. CDR3 DNA sequence: TGTGCCAGCACCCTCTCCCCGGGGTCTATTAATGAAAAACTGTTTTTT. Translation gives CASTLSPGSINEKLFF.

The V call is TRBV7-5, the J call TRBJ1-2; TRBD1 is the table's D call, not checked against the DNA. TRBV7-5 is deemed a pseudogene. The CDR3 spans 18 residues. Here the CDR3 reads CARSTPLRGPNGLYGYTF. DNA for the CDR3: TGTGCCAGAAGCACACCGCTCAGGGGTCCCAACGGGCTCTATGGCTACACCTTC.

V usage is TRBV3-1 (or the pseudogene TRBV3-2) and J usage is TRBJ2-3; 10 nucleotides match TRBD2. CDR1 and CDR2 (germline): LGHDT, YNNKEL (reference sequence). This CDR3 contains 19 residues. J was trimmed by 5 bases and V by 4 bases; bases with no gene match: 18. This CDR3 reads CASSLRVLTSGRGGDTQYF. CDR3 DNA: TGTGCCAGCAGCCTCAGAGTTCTGACTAGCGGGCGAGGGGGAGATACGCAGTATTTT.

The chain links TRBV18 to TRBJ2-1, with unresolved D. Trimming left V 3 bases short and J 2 bases short, with 17 bases between. This CDR3 comprises 17 residues. CDR1 is KGHSH and CDR2 is LQKENI in the germline V gene. DNA for the CDR3: TGTGCCAGCTCACCGAGTCTGGGCTACCACACCTACAATGAGCAGTTCTTC. It encodes CASSPSLGYHTYNEQFF.

The CDR3 protein is CASRGTGTYGYTF. The CDR3 bases are TGTGCCAGCAGGGGGACAGGGACCTATGGCTACACCTTC. V and J are TRBV12-3 or TRBV12-4 and TRBJ1-2; TRBD1 aligns across 9 bases. Unmatched junction bases numbered 3, after V lost 6 bases and J lost 4 bases. There are 13 residues in the CDR3.

This rearrangement joins TRBV11-3 to TRBJ1-1; weak D call: TRBD1 (5 bases). Trimming removed 5 bases at V and 4 bases at J, with 14 bases between. Germline V gene lookup returns CDR1 SGHNT and CDR2 YENEEA. The CDR3 is 14 residues long. CDR3 sequence: CASSPGRGATEAFF. CDR3 nucleotide sequence: TGTGCCAGCAGCCCCGGGAGGGGTGCCACTGAAGCTTTCTTT.

The V call is TRBV7-9, the J call TRBJ2-3; possibly TRBD2 for D (6 bases). The CDR3 length is 17 residues. Germline V CDR1 and CDR2: SEHNR, FQNEAQ (reference sequence). Trimming stripped 2 bases from V and 1 base from J, with 16 bases between. The CDR3 protein is CASSLSKREAGTDTQYF. Here the CDR3 DNA reads TGTGCCAGCAGCTTATCAAAGAGGGAGGCGGGCACAGATACGCAGTATTTT.

The DNA for the CDR3 is TGCAGCGTTGTGGGGGCTGTTGGGGCCAACGTCCTGACTTTC. Encoded protein: CSVVGAVGANVLTF. This chain connects TRBV29-1 to TRBJ2-6, with a weak D call TRBD1 (6 bases). This CDR3 has 14 residues. The V end lost 4 bases, the J end lost 3 bases, and 10 bases lay between the germline ends. Germline-derived CDR1 and CDR2 are SQVTM and ANQGSEA. The full variable domain, its missing parts supplied by reference TRBV29-1 and TRBJ2-6, is SAVISQKPSRDICQRGTSLTIQCQVDSQVTMMFWYRQQPGQSLTLIATANQGSEATYESGFVIDKFPISRPNLTFSTLTVSNMSPEDSSIYLCSVVGAVGANVLTFGAGSRLTVL.

This chain joins TRBV20-1 and TRBJ2-5, with TRBD2 matching 9 bases. This CDR3 spans 15 amino acids. Unmatched junction bases numbered 10, after V lost 3 bases and J lost 5 bases. Germline CDR1 and CDR2: DFQATT and SNEGSKA (reference sequence). CDR3 protein: CSASKVAGVLETQYF. The DNA for the CDR3 is TGCAGTGCTAGTAAGGTAGCGGGAGTTTTGGAGACCCAGTACTTC.